The 9 T cell receptor beta chains listed next were all sequenced from one sample in a study of T cells after yellow fever vaccination (dated by TCRdb to between 2019 and 2020). The sample's treatment or condition, from its label and the paper: live attenuated yellow fever vaccine strain. Library preparation used 5' RACE. Reads for this sample came from an Illumina NovaSeq 6000. TCRdb passed the public sequencing reads through fastp at Q25 and MiXCR, retaining productive beta sequences. Every distinct CDR3 protein forms one entry, paired with its most common genes and DNA. In all, the sample holds a few hundred thousand distinct CDR3 sequences, and around 5.2% of those were seen once. Around 3.3% of the sample is taken by the ten largest. The sample consisted of CD4+ T cells sorted from PBMCs, taken on the day of the yellow fever booster vaccination. Source of these receptors: a man between 18 and 29 years old who received the YFV17D yellow fever vaccine.

V gene TRBV4-2 combines with J gene TRBJ2-7; the D gene is possibly TRBD1 (5 bases). This CDR3 is 16 amino acids long. Germline V gene sequence: CDR1 LGHNA, CDR2 YNFKEQ. Trimming removed 0 bases at V and 4 bases at J, with 16 bases between. The CDR3 sequence is CASSQEGLVLGYEQYF. The CDR3 coding sequence is TGTGCCAGCAGCCAAGAGGGGCTAGTTCTGGGATACGAGCAGTACTTC.

This clonotype was observed a handful of times. V and J are TRBV7-8 and TRBJ2-1; 8 positions match TRBD2. Germline CDR1 and CDR2: SGHVS and FQNEAQ. After removal of 4 bases from V and 6 bases from J, the junction contained 11 bases not matched to a gene. The CDR3 consists of 16 residues. The CDR3 is CASSSRRLAGRNEQFF. The CDR3 coding sequence is TGTGCCAGCAGCTCCCGCCGGTTAGCGGGGCGCAATGAGCAGTTCTTC.

There are many counts of this clonotype. V and J are TRBV6-2 or TRBV6-3 and TRBJ2-3; D remains unclear. V shed 4 bases and J shed 2 bases, with 13 bases lying between them. Germline loops: CDR1 MNHEY, CDR2 SVGEGT. The CDR3 is 15 amino acids. CDR3 DNA: TGTGCCAGCAGTTCCCCTCGTCCGCTCACAGATACGCAGTATTTT. It yields the protein CASSSPRPLTDTQYF.

This clonotype was recorded many times. V is TRBV7-2 and J is TRBJ2-4, with 7 bases lining up with TRBD1. This CDR3 has 15 residues. V was clipped by 6 bases and J by 4 bases; unmatched bases: 9. Germline CDR1 reads SGHTA; CDR2 reads FQGNSA. The CDR3 loop reads CASSFRTGPKNIQYF. The CDR3 DNA is TGTGCCAGCAGTTTTCGGACAGGACCTAAAAACATTCAGTACTTC.

The J gene is TRBJ1-5, the V gene TRBV30; no reliable D call. CDR1 is GTSNPN, CDR2 SVGIG, per germline (reference sequence). V was pared by 0 bases and J by 3 bases, with 15 bases between. The CDR3 extends over 16 amino acids. The CDR3 region is CAWSVRSGRSNQPQHF. As DNA, the CDR3 is TGTGCCTGGAGTGTTCGGTCCGGACGGTCCAATCAGCCCCAGCATTTT. The whole variable domain, remainder taken from reference TRBV30 and TRBJ1-5, is SQTIHQWPATLVQPVGSPLSLECTVEGTSNPNLYWYRQAAGRGLQLLFYSVGIGQISSEVPQNLSASRPQDRQFILSSKKLLLSDSGFYLCAWSVRSGRSNQPQHFGDGTRLSIL.

The J gene is TRBJ1-2, the V gene TRBV14, with D maybe TRBD1 (5 bases). The CDR3 extends over 14 amino acids. V dropped 1 base and J dropped 7 bases, with 13 bases sitting between them. In germline, CDR1 is SGHDN, CDR2 FVKESK. The CDR3 nucleotides read TGTGCCAGCAGCCAAGTGGCGGGGGGTGGTGGCTACACCTTC. It yields the protein CASSQVAGGGGYTF.

The V and J genes are TRBV12-5 and TRBJ1-1, with D perhaps matching TRBD1 (6 bases). The CDR3 is 16 residues long. Looked up from germline, CDR1 is LGHNT and CDR2 is FRNRAP. With 0 bases removed from V and 3 bases from J, the gap between germline ends came to 14 bases. The chain's CDR3 is CASGLVRGGKHTEAFF. The CDR3 coding sequence is TGTGCTAGTGGTTTGGTACGGGGGGGCAAACACACTGAAGCTTTCTTT.

This clonotype showed up many times. The V gene is TRBV5-1, the J gene TRBJ2-3, with D possibly TRBD2 on 7 matching bases. Germline CDR1 reads SGHRS; CDR2 reads YFSETQ. Trimming took 4 bases from V and 1 from J, leaving 19 bases between them. The CDR3 contains 17 residues. In DNA form, the CDR3 reads TGCGCCAGCAGCCCGGAAGGCCGGGGGGCCGGCACAGATACGCAGTATTTT. Translation gives CASSPEGRGAGTDTQYF.

This clonotype showed up many times. The chain joins TRBV12-3 or TRBV12-4 to TRBJ1-6, with a possible D match to TRBD1 (5 bases). The CDR3 runs 13 residues. Trimming removed 5 bases at V and 8 bases at J, with 10 bases between. This CDR3 is CASSPPGDSPLHF. The CDR3 region has the DNA TGTGCCAGCAGTCCCCCGGGGGATTCACCCCTCCACTTT.